This T cell receptor (beta chain) stems from a study of blood T cell repertoires in COVID-19 (TCRdb year 2020). Study-wide context: Collaborator samples came from the United States, Italy and Spain and covered acute and convalescent phases of COVID-19. The prospective study material was composed of cDNA or gDNA derived from T cells, B-cell-depleted T cells, or PBMCs. The dataset comprised deeply sampled blood TCRbeta repertoires from subjects exposed to, actively infected with, or recovered from COVID-19. The repertoires were made available in a free public database intended to serve as a resource for research on the immune response to SARS-CoV-2. Samples came from the ongoing ImmuneRACE study (first 160 participants) plus 1,254 subjects from 6 global collaborators. The sample metadata nearly always contained a de-identified subject ID, COVID-19 status, age in years and sex. HLA class I and class II types, where available, came from metadata supplied by the sample provider rather than from assay-based typing. What the authors observed across the whole study: The amount of clinical and demographic metadata varied by source and participant and was provided uncurated.

The V end loses 7 bases and the J end loses 5 bases, and a stretch of 17 bases separates them. CDR1 and CDR2 are drawn from the germline V gene (reference sequence): MNHEY, SMNVEV. There are 14 amino acids in the CDR3, from cysteine to phenylalanine inclusive. Of all the DNA, just the CDR3 is kept, 42 bases in frame from base 1. TCRbeta CDR3 regions were amplified from genomic DNA by means of the immunoSEQ Assay, a bias-controlled multiplex PCR. The original methods were these. The number of nucleated cells in each sample was estimated from the amplification of reference gene primers within the assay. Sequence reads were collapsed and filtered to measure the absolute abundance of every unique TCRbeta CDR3 rearrangement. For each sample, productive Simpson clonality was calculated as the square root of Simpson's diversity index across productive rearrangements. TCRdb stores this immuneACCESS table with in-frame sequences only. Part of the clones is absent; in the studies checked, under half of the shortfall reflects unresolved V genes, and no reason is known for the rest. V and J calls and clone size are those listed in that table; D and trimming were worked out from the DNA. The sample table shows 150,000 or so clones, and approximately 78% are seen once. In total, the top ten clones hold around 1.7% of the sample.

With respect to this clone: The antigen it binds to is not known. Base-call qualities are not available, and no considerably larger clone is one nucleotide away.

The collaborating institutions used their own protocols to collect whole blood in K2EDTA tubes. For TCRbeta analysis, collaborators shipped samples as frozen whole blood, isolated PBMCs, or DNA extracted from either of those sample types. Recombination joined TRBV27 with TRBJ1-1; the D gene assignment is ambiguous. The sequence was obtained from an elderly man with acute or convalescent COVID-19. Sequenced material: peripheral blood. CDR3 region: CASTLTLGVTEAFF. In nucleotide form, the sequence is TGTGCCAGCACCCTTACCCTCGGGGTGACTGAAGCTTTCTTT.